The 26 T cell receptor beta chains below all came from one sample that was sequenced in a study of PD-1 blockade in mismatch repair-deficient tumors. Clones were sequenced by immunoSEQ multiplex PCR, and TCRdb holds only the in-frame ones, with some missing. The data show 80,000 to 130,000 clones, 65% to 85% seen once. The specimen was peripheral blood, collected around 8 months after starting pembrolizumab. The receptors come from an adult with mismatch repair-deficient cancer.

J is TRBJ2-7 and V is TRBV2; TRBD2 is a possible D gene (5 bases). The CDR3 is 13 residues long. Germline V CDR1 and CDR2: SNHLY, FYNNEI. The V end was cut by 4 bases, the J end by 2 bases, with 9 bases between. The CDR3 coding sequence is TGTGCCAGCAGTGGAGTCGGGGCCTACGAGCAGTACTTC. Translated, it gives CASSGVGAYEQYF.

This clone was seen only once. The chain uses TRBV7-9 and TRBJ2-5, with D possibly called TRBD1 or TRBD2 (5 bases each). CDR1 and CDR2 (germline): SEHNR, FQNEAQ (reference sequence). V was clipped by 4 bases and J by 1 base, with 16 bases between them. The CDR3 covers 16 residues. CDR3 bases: TGTGCCAGCAGCTCGGTCCGGGACGCCCTCCAAGAGACCCAGTACTTC. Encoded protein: CASSSVRDALQETQYF.

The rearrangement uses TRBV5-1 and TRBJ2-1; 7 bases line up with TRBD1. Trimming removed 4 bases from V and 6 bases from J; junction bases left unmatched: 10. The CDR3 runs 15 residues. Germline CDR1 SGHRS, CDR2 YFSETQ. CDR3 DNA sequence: TGCGCCAGCAGCCCACGACCGGGACAGCCCAATGAGCAGTTCTTC. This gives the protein CASSPRPGQPNEQFF.

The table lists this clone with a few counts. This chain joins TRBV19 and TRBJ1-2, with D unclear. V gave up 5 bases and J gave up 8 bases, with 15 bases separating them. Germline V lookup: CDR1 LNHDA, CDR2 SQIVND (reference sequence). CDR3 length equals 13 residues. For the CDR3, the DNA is TGTGCCAGTAGTCGGCAGGATGGCGGAGGCTACACCTTC. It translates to CASSRQDGGGYTF.

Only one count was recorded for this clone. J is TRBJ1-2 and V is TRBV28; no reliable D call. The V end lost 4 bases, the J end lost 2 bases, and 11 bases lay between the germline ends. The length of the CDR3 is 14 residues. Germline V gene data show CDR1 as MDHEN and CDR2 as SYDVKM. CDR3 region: CASSSNTGNYGYTF. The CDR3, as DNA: TGTGCCAGCAGTTCAAACACGGGAAACTATGGCTACACCTTC.

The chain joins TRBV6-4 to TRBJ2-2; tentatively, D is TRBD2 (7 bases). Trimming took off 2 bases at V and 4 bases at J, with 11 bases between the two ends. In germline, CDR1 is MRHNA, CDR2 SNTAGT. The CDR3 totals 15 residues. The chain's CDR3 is CASSDSGTSTGELFF. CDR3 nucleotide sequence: TGTGCCAGCAGTGACAGCGGGACATCCACCGGGGAGCTGTTTTTT.

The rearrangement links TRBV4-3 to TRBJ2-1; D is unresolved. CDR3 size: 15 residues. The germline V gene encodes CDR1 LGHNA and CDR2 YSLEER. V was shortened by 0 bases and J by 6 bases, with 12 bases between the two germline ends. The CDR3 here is CASSQDRVILNEQFF. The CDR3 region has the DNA TGCGCCAGCAGCCAAGATAGGGTGATTCTCAATGAGCAGTTCTTC.

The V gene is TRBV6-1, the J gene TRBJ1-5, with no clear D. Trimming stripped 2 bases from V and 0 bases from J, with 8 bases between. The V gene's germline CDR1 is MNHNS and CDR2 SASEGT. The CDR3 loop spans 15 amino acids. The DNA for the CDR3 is TGTGCCAGCAGTGAAACGGGAGTTAGCAATCAGCCCCAGCATTTT. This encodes CASSETGVSNQPQHF.

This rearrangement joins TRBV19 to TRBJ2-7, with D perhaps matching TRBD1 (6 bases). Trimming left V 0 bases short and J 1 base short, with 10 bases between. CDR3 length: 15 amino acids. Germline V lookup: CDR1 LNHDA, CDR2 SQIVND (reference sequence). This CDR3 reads CASSIDWTASYEQYF. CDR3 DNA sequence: TGTGCCAGTAGTATAGATTGGACAGCTTCCTACGAGCAGTACTTC.

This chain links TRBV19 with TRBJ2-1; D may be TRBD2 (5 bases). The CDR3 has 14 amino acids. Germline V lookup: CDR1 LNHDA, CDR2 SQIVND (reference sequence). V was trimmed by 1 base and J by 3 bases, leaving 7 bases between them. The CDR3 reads CASSIAGSYNEQFF. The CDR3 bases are TGTGCCAGTAGTATAGCGGGGAGCTACAATGAGCAGTTCTTC.

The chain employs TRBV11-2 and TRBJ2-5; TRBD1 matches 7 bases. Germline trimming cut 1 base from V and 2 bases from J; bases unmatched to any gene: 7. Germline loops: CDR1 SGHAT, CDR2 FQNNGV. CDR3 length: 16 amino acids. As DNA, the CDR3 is TGTGCCAGCAGCTTAGGCGCTGGGACAGTACAAGAGACCCAGTACTTC. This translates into CASSLGAGTVQETQYF.

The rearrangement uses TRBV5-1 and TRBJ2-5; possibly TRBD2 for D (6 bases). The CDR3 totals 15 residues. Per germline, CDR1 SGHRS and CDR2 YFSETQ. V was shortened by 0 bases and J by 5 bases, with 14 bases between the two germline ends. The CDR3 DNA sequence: TGCGCCAGCAGCTTGGTAGGAGGGGCCGGGGAGACCCAGTACTTC. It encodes CASSLVGGAGETQYF.

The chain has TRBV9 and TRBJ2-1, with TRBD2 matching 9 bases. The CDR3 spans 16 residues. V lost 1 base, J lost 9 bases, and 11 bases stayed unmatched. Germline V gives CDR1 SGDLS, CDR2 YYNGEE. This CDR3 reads CASSVYPAGGPIEQFF. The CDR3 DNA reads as TGTGCCAGCAGCGTATATCCCGCGGGAGGGCCTATTGAGCAGTTCTTC.

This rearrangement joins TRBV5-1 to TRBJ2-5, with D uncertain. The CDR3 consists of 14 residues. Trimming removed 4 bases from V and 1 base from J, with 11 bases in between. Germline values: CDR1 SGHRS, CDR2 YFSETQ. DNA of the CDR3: TGCGCCAGCAGCCCAGGCTCGGGCCAAGAGACCCAGTACTTC. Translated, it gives CASSPGSGQETQYF.

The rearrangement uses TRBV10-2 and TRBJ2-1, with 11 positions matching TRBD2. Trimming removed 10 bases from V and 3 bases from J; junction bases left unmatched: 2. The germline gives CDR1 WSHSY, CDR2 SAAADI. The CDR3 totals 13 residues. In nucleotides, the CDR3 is TGCGCCACGGGACTAGCGGACTACAATGAGCAGTTCTTC. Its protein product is CATGLADYNEQFF.

CDR3 sequence reads: CASSPGIQETQYF. The CDR3 DNA follows: TGTGCCAGCAGCCCGGGGATCCAAGAGACCCAGTACTTC. This rearrangement joins TRBV11-2 to TRBJ2-5; TRBD2 is a possible D gene (5 bases). Per the germline V gene, CDR1 is SGHAT and CDR2 is FQNNGV. Trimming pared 5 bases from V and 1 base from J, leaving 8 bases between. The CDR3 is 13 amino acids. Variable domain in full (rest from reference TRBV11-2 and TRBJ2-5): EAGVAQSPRYKIIEKRQSVAFWCNPISGHATLYWYQQILGQGPKLLIQFQNNGVVDDSQLPKDRFSAERLKGVDSTLKIQPAKLEDSAVYLCASSPGIQETQYFGPGTRLLVL.

Here the CDR3 reads CASSETGGGNQPQHF. The DNA of the CDR3 is TGTGCCAGCAGCGAAACAGGGGGAGGCAATCAGCCCCAGCATTTT. The chain joins TRBV7-9 to TRBJ1-5; 8 nucleotides match TRBD1. The length of the CDR3 is 15 residues. V shed 5 bases and J 2 bases; nucleotides not matched to a gene: 5. The germline CDR1 and CDR2 sequences are SEHNR and FQNEAQ (reference sequence).

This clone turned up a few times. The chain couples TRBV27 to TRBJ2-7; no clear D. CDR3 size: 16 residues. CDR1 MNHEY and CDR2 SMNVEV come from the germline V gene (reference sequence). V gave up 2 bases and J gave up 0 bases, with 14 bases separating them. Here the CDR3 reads CASSLNLGLSSYEQYF. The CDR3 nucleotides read TGTGCCAGCAGTTTAAATCTTGGCCTGAGCTCCTACGAGCAGTACTTC.

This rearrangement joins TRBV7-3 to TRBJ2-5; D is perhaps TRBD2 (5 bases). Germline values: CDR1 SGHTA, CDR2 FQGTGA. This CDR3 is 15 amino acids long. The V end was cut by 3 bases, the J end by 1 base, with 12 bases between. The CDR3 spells CASSFGPSGQETQYF. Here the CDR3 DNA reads TGTGCCAGCAGCTTCGGCCCCAGCGGCCAAGAGACCCAGTACTTC.

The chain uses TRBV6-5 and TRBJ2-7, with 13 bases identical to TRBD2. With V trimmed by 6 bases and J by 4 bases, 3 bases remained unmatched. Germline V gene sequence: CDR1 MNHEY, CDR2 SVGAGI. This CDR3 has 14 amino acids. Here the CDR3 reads CASRETSGRYEQYF. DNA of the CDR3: TGTGCCAGCAGGGAGACTAGCGGGAGGTACGAGCAGTACTTC.

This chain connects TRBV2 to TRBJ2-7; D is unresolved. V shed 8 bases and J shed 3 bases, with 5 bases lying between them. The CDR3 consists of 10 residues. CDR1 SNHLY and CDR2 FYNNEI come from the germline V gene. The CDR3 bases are TGTGCCAGCCAGCTCTACGAGCAGTACTTC. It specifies CASQLYEQYF.

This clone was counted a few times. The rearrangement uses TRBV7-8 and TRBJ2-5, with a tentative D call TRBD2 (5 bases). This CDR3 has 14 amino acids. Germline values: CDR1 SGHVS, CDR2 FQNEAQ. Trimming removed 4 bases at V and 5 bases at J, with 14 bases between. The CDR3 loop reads CASSWARGKETQYF. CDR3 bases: TGTGCCAGCAGCTGGGCTCGGGGAAAGGAGACCCAGTACTTC.

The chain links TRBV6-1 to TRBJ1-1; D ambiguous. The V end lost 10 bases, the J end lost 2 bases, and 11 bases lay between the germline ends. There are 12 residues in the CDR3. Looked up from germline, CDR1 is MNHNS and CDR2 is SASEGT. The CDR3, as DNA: TGTGCCATGAGGTGGAGTAACACTGAAGCTTTCTTT. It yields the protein CAMRWSNTEAFF.

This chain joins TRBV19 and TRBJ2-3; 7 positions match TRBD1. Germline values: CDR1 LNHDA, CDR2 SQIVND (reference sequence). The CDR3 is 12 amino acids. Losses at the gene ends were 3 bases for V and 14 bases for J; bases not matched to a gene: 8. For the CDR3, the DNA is TGTGCCAGTAGTATTGGGACAGCCCGACCGTATTTT. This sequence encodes CASSIGTARPYF.

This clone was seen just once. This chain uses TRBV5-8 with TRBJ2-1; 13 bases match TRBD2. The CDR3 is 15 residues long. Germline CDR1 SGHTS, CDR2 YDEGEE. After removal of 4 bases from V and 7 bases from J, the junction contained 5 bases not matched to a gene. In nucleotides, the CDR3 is TGTGCCAGCAGCCAAGGGACTAGCGGGACTAATGAGCAGTTCTTC. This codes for CASSQGTSGTNEQFF.

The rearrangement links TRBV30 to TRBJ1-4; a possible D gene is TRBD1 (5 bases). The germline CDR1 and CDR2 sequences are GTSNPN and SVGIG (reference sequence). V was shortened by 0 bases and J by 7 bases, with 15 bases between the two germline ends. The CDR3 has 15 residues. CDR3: CAWSVEGRGGEKLFF. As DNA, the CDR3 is TGTGCCTGGAGTGTAGAAGGGAGGGGAGGTGAAAAACTGTTTTTT.